Listed here are 6 T cell receptor beta chains from one sample, sequenced in a study of OX40 agonist ivuxolimab in advanced cancers. Profiled with immunoSEQ multiplex PCR; TCRdb holds only in-frame clones, not every one. The table has more than 45,000 clones, approximately 80% seen once. Sequences were derived from CD4+ or CD8+ T cells sorted from blood, sampled in a trial of the OX40 agonist ivuxolimab. Receptor source: an adult with an advanced solid tumor such as melanoma, head and neck, liver or kidney cancer.

The gene calls are TRBV14 and TRBJ2-1, with D possibly matching TRBD1 (5 bases). This CDR3 is built from 15 residues. V was pared by 4 bases and J by 7 bases, with 17 bases between. CDR1 SGHDN and CDR2 FVKESK come from the germline V gene. CDR3 DNA sequence: TGTGCCAGCAGCCCCTTACGGGTGGCAGGGAATGAGCAGTTCTTC. The encoded protein is CASSPLRVAGNEQFF.

This chain connects TRBV5-8 to TRBJ2-7; D might be TRBD1 or TRBD2, each matching 5 bases. Germline V gene sequence: CDR1 SGHTS, CDR2 YDEGEE. Trimming took off 3 bases at V and 3 bases at J, with 19 bases between the two ends. The CDR3 is 16 residues long. As DNA, the CDR3 is TGTGCCAGCAGCTCAGACGGGACCTTAAGGTTCTACGAGCAGTACTTC. As protein: CASSSDGTLRFYEQYF.

This clone appeared once. The gene calls are TRBV28 and TRBJ2-5; D not resolved. V lost 5 bases and J lost 7, with 11 bases in between. The germline gives CDR1 MDHEN, CDR2 SYDVKM. The CDR3 is 12 residues long. The CDR3 sequence: CASSPSVGTQYF. The CDR3 DNA is TGTGCCAGCAGTCCTTCGGTGGGGACCCAGTACTTC.

The chain employs TRBV7-2 and TRBJ2-1; 10 bases line up with TRBD2. Losses at the gene ends were 5 bases for V and 6 bases for J; bases not matched to a gene: 7. The CDR3 spans 15 residues. The germline V gene has CDR1 SGHTA and CDR2 FQGNSA. CDR3 DNA: TGTGCCAGCAGCCTGGGACTAGCGAACCCCAATGAGCAGTTCTTC. Translated, it gives CASSLGLANPNEQFF.

The gene calls are TRBV4-3 and TRBJ1-2; 8 bases agree with TRBD1. Germline lookup yields CDR1 LGHNA and CDR2 YSLEER. The CDR3 length is 15 residues. V gave up 3 bases and J gave up 2 bases; unmatched junction bases: 5. The CDR3 bases are TGCGCCAGCAGCCAGCAGCGGACAGGGAACTATGGCTACACCTTC. This encodes CASSQQRTGNYGYTF.

The chain carries TRBV30 and TRBJ1-1; D is unclear. There are 13 residues in the CDR3. V lost 2 bases to trimming and J lost 1 base, with 8 bases between them. CDR1 is GTSNPN and CDR2 is SVGIG in the germline V gene (reference sequence). The chain's CDR3 is CAWSITANTEAFF. The CDR3 nucleotides are TGTGCCTGGAGTATTACAGCGAACACTGAAGCTTTCTTT.